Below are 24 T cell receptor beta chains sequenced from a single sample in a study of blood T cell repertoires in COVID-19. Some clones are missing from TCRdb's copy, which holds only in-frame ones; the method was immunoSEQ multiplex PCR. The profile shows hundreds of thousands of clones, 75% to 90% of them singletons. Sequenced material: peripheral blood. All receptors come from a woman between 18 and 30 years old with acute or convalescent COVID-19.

CDR3 bases: TGTGCCAGTAGTTCGCGGCTAAGCACAGATACGCAGTATTTT. Residues: CASSSRLSTDTQYF. The rearrangement links TRBV19 to TRBJ2-3; D is uncertain. Per the germline V gene, CDR1 is LNHDA and CDR2 is SQIVND (reference sequence). The CDR3 is 14 amino acids. V gave up 5 bases and J gave up 0 bases, with 9 bases separating them.

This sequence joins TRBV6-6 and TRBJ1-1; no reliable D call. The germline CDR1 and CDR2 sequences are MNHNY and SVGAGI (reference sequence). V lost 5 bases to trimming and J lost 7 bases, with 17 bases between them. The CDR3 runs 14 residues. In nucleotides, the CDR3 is TGTGCCAGCAGTATTCGTGTTGCGGCAGATGAAGCTTTCTTT. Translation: CASSIRVAADEAFF.

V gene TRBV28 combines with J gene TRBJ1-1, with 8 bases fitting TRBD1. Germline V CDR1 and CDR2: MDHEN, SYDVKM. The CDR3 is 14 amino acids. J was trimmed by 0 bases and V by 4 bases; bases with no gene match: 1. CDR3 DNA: TGTGCCAGCAGTTCGGACAGGGTGAACACTGAAGCTTTCTTT. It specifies CASSSDRVNTEAFF.

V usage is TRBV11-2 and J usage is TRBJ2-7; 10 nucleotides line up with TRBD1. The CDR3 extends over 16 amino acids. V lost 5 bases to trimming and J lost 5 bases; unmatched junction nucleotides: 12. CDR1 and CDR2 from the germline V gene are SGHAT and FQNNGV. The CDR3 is CASSPEDRGRVNEQYF. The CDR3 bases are TGTGCCAGCAGCCCAGAAGACAGGGGGCGAGTGAACGAGCAGTACTTC.

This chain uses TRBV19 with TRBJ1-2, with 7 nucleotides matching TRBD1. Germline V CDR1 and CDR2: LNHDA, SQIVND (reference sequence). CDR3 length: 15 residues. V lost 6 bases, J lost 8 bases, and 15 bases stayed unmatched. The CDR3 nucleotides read TGTGCCAGTAGCGCATCAGTGACAGGGACTCGGGGCTACACCTTC. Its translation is CASSASVTGTRGYTF.

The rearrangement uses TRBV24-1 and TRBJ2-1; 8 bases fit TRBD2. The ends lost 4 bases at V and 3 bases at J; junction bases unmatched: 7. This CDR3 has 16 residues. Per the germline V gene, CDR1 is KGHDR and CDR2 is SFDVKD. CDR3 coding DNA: TGTGCCACCAGTGACCTGGGGCTAGCGGGCTACAATGAGCAGTTCTTC. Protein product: CATSDLGLAGYNEQFF.

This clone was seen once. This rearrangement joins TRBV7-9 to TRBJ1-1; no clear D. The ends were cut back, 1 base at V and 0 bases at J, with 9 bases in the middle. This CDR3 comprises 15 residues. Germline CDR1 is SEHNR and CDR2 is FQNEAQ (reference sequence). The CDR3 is CASSLGAVMNTEAFF. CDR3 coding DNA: TGTGCCAGCAGCTTAGGGGCAGTAATGAACACTGAAGCTTTCTTT.

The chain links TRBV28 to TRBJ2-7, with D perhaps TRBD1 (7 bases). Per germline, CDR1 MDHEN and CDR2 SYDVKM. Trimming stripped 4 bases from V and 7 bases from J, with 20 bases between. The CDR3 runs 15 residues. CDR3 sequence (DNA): TGTGCCAGCAGTTCACCTAAGGAGGGGGCGGGGGAGCAGTACTTC. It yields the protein CASSSPKEGAGEQYF.

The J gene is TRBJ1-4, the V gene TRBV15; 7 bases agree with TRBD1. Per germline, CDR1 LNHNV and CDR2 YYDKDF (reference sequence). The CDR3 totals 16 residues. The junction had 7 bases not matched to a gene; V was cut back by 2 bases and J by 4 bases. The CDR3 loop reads CATSRNRQGLNEKLFF. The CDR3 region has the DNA TGTGCCACCAGCAGAAATCGACAGGGCCTTAATGAAAAACTGTTTTTT.

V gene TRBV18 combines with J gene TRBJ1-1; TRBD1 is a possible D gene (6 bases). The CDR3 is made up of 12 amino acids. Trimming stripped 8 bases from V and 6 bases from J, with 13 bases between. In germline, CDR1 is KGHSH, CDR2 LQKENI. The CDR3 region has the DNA TGTGCCAGCACGGAAGACAGGTCTGAAGCTTTCTTT. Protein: CASTEDRSEAFF.

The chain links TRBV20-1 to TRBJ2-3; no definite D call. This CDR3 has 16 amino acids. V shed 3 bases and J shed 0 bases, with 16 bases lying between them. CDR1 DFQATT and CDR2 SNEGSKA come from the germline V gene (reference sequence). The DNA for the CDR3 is TGCAGTGCTAGTAGACGGGTCTCCACTAGCACAGATACGCAGTATTTT. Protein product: CSASRRVSTSTDTQYF.

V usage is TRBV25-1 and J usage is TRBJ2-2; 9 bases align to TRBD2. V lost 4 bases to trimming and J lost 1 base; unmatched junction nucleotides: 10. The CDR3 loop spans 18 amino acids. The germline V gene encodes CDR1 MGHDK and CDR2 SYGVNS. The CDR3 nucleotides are TGTGCCAGCAGTGGGATCTTCAGCGGGAGGTGGAACACCGGGGAGCTGTTTTTT. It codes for CASSGIFSGRWNTGELFF.

The CDR3 reads CASSEEWTGRYQETQYF. CDR3 coding DNA: TGTGCCAGCAGTGAGGAGTGGACAGGCAGATACCAAGAGACCCAGTACTTC. J is TRBJ2-5 and V is TRBV2; 7 bases match TRBD1. Losses at the gene ends were 3 bases for V and 0 bases for J; bases not matched to a gene: 10. CDR3 length equals 17 residues. Per the germline V gene, CDR1 is SNHLY and CDR2 is FYNNEI.

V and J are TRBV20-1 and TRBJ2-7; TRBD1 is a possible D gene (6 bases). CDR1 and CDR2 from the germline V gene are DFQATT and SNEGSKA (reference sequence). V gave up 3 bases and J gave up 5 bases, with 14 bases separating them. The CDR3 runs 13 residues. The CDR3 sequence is CSASDNYRDEQYF. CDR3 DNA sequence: TGCAGTGCTAGTGACAACTACAGGGACGAGCAGTACTTC.

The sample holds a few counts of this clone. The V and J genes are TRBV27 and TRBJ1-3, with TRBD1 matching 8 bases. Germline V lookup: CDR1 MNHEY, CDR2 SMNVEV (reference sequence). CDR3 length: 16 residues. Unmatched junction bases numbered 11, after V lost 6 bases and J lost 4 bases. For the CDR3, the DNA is TGTGCCAGCAGAAAATACCCGACAGGGGCCGGAAACACCATATATTTT. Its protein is CASRKYPTGAGNTIYF.

CDR3 sequence reads: CSVEPRGSETQYF. As DNA, the CDR3 is TGCAGCGTTGAACCTCGAGGGTCGGAGACCCAGTACTTC. The chain combines TRBV29-1 with TRBJ2-5; D is perhaps TRBD2 (5 bases). The CDR3 runs to 13 residues. With 2 bases removed from V and 5 bases from J, the gap between germline ends came to 12 bases. Germline CDR1 and CDR2: SQVTM and ANQGSEA.

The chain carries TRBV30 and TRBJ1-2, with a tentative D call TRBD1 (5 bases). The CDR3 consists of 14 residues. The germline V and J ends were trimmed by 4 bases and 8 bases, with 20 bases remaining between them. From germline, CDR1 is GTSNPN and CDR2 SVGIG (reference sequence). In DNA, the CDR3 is TGTGCCTGGACTCCAGTACCCCGGGGGGAGGGCTACACCTTC. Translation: CAWTPVPRGEGYTF.

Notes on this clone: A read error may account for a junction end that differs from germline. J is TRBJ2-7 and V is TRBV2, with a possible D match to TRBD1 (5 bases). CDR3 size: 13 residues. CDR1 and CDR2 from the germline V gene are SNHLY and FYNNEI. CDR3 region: CASSVASGFSLLF. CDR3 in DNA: TGTGCCAGCAGTGTAGCTTCAGGGTTTTCTCTCCTCTTC.

The CDR3 DNA reads TGTGCCAGCTCCCTGTTCGCGAATTCCTACAATGAGCAGTTCTTC. Translation gives CASSLFANSYNEQFF. The chain joins TRBV2 to TRBJ2-1; D remains ambiguous. V shed 8 bases and J shed 1 base, with 15 bases lying between them. Germline CDR1 reads SNHLY; CDR2 reads FYNNEI. The CDR3 runs to 15 residues.

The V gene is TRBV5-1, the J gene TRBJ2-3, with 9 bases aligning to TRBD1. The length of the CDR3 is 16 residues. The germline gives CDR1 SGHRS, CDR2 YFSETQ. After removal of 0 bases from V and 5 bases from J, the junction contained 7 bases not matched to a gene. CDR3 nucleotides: TGCGCCAGCAGCTTGGAGACAGGGGGTATGGTAGATACGCAGTATTTT. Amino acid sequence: CASSLETGGMVDTQYF.

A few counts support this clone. The CDR3 DNA is TGTGCCAGCAGTTTTCAGACAGGGAGATATGAAAAACTGTTTTTT. Translation: CASSFQTGRYEKLFF. This chain connects TRBV6-2 or TRBV6-3 to TRBJ1-4, with 7 bases fitting TRBD1. Germline V gives CDR1 MNHEY, CDR2 SVGEGT. The V gene end was trimmed by 4 bases and the J gene end by 6 bases; junction bases not matched to a gene: 8. The CDR3 length is 15 residues.

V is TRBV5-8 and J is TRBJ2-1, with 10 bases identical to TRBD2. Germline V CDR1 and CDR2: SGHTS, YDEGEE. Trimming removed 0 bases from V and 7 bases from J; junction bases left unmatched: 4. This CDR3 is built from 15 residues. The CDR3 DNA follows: TGTGCCAGCAGCTTGGGAGCGGGGGGGCATAATGAGCAGTTCTTC. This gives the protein CASSLGAGGHNEQFF.

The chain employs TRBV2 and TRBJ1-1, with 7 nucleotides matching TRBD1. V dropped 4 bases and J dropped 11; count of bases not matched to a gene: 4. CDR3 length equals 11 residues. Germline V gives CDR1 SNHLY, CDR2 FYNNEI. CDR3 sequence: CASSADRVAFF. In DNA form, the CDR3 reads TGTGCCAGCAGTGCCGACAGGGTGGCTTTCTTT.

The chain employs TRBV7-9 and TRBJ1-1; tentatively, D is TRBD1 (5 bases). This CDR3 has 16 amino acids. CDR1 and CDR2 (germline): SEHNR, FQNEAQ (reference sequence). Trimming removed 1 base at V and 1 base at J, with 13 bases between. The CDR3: CASSLVRDGGNTEAFF. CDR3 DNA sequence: TGTGCCAGCAGCTTAGTTCGGGACGGGGGGAACACTGAAGCTTTCTTT.